The T cell receptor (beta chain) under discussion was sequenced for a study of blood T cells in healthy people across ages. Germline V gene sequence: CDR1 MDHEN, CDR2 SYDVKM. The CDR3 consists of 14 residues. V was shortened by 3 bases and J by 8 bases, with 13 bases between the two germline ends. Sample-barcoded 5' priming and a J-beta primer mix drove a second PCR of 7 to 11 cycles. TCRdb recomputed calls from the 5' RACE reads with MiXCR, one row per CDR3 protein. This table holds around 900,000 distinct CDR3 sequences, 25% to 35% found once. The clonotype was recovered from a woman older than 75 in good health. The sequenced sample consisted of blood. This chain uses TRBV28 with TRBJ1-4; D is unclear. The CDR3 DNA sequence: TGTGCCAGCAGTTTGGATAGGGTTATCGAAAAACTGTTTTTT. Its translation: CASSLDRVIEKLFF.